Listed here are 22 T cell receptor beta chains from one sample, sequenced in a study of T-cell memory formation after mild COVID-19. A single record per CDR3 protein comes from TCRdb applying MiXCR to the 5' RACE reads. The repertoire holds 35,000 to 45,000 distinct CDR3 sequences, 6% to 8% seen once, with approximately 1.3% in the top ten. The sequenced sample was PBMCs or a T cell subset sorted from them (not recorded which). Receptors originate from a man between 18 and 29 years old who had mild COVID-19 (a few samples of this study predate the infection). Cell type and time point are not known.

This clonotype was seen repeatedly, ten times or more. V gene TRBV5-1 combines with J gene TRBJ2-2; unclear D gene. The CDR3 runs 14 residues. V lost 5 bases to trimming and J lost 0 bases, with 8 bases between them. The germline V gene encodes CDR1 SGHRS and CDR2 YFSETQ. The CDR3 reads CASRDAANTGELFF. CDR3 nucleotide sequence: TGCGCCAGCAGGGACGCCGCGAACACCGGGGAGCTGTTTTTT.

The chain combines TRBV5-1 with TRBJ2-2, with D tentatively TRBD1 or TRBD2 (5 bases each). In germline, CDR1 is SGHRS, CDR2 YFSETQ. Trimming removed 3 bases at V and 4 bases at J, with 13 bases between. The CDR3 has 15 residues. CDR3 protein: CASSWGRMTTGELFF. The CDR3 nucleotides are TGCGCCAGCAGCTGGGGACGGATGACCACCGGGGAGCTGTTTTTT.

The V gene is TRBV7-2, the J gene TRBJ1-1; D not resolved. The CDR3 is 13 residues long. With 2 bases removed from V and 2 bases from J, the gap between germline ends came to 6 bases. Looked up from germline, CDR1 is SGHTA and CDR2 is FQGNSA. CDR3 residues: CASSLSENTEAFF. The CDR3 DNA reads TGTGCCAGCAGCTTATCAGAAAACACTGAAGCTTTCTTT.

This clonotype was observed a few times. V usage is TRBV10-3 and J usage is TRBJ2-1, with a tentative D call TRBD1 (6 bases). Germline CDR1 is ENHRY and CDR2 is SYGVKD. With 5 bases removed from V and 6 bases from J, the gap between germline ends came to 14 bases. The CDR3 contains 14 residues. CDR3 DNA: TGTGCCATCAGTCAGACCTTGGACAGCAATGAGCAGTTCTTC. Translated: CAISQTLDSNEQFF.

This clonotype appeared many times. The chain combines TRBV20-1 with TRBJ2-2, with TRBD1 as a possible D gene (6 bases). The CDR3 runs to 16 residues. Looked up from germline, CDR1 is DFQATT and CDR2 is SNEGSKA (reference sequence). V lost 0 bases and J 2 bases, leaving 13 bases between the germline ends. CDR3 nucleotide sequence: TGCAGTGCTAGAGATCTCGGACAGCCAAACACCGGGGAGCTGTTTTTT. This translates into CSARDLGQPNTGELFF.

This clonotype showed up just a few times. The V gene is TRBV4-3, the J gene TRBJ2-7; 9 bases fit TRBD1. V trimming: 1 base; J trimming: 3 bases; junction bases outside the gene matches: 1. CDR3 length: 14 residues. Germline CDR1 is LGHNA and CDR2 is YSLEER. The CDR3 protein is CASSQADRGYEQYF. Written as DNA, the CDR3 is TGCGCCAGCAGCCAAGCGGACAGGGGCTACGAGCAGTACTTC.

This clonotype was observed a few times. The CDR3 loop is CASSRITDEQFF. DNA for the CDR3: TGTGCCAGCAGCCGCATTACGGATGAGCAGTTCTTC. V usage is TRBV7-2 and J usage is TRBJ2-1, with D unclear. The CDR3 is 12 residues long. Per the germline V gene, CDR1 is SGHTA and CDR2 is FQGNSA. The ends were cut back, 5 bases at V and 8 bases at J, with 10 bases in the middle.

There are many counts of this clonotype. The CDR3 DNA is TGTGCCAGCAGCCAGGTCAGGGCAAATTCACCCCTCCACTTT. It is translated as CASSQVRANSPLHF. The rearrangement uses TRBV7-2 and TRBJ1-6; D might be TRBD1 (5 bases). Germline V gene data show CDR1 as SGHTA and CDR2 as FQGNSA. V was trimmed by 5 bases and J by 7 bases, leaving 12 bases between them. This CDR3 contains 14 residues. The whole variable domain, remainder taken from reference TRBV7-2 and TRBJ1-6, is GAGVSQSPSNKVTEKGKDVELRCDPISGHTALYWYRQSLGQGLEFLIYFQGNSAPDKSGLPSDRFSAERTGGSVSTLTIQRTQQEDSAVYLCASSQVRANSPLHFGNGTRLTVT.

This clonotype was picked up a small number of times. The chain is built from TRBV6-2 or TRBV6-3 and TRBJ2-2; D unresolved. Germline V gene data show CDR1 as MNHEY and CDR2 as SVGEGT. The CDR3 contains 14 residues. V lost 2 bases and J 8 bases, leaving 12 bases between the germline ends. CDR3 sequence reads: CASSYVARRGELFF. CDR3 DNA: TGTGCCAGCAGTTACGTGGCCCGCAGAGGGGAGCTGTTTTTT.

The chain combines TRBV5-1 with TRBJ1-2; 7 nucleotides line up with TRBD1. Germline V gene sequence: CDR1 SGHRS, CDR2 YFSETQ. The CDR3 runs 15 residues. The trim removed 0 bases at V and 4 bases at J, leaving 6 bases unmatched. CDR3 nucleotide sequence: TGCGCCAGCAGCTTGGACCCAGGGGGTTTCTATGGCTACACCTTC. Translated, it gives CASSLDPGGFYGYTF.

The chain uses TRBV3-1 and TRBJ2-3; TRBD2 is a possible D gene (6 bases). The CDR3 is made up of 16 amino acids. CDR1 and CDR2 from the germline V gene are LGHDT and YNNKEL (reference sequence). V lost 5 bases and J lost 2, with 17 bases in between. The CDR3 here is CASSYPGTPTTDTQYF. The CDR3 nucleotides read TGTGCCAGCAGCTACCCCGGGACTCCAACCACAGATACGCAGTATTTT.

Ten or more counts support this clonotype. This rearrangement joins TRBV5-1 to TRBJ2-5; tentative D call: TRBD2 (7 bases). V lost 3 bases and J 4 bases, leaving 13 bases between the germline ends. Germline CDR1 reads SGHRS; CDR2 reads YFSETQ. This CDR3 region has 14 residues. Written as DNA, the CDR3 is TGCGCCAGCAGCTCTCAGGGAGGGGGAGAGACCCAGTACTTC. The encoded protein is CASSSQGGGETQYF.

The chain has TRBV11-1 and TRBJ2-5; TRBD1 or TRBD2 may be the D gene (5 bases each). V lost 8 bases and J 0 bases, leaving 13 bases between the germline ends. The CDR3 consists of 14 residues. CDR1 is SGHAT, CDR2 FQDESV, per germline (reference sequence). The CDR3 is CASGDGRDQETQYF. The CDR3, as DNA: TGTGCCAGCGGGGACGGTAGGGACCAAGAGACCCAGTACTTC. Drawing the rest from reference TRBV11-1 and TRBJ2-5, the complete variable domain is EAEVAQSPRYKITEKSQAVAFWCDPISGHATLYWYRQILGQGPELLVQFQDESVVDDSQLPKDRFSAERLKGVDSTLKIQPAELGDSAMYLCASGDGRDQETQYFGPGTRLLVL.

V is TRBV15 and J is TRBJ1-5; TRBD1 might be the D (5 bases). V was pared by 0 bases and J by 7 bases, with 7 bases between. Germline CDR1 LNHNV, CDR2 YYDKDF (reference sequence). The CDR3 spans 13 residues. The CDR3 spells CATSRDQGQPQHF. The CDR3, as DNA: TGTGCCACCAGCAGAGATCAGGGACAGCCCCAGCATTTT. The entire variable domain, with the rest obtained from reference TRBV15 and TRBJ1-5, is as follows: DAMVIQNPRYQVTQFGKPVTLSCSQTLNHNVMYWYQQKSSQAPKLLFHYYDKDFNNEADTPDNFQSRRPNTSFCFLDIRSPGLGDTAMYLCATSRDQGQPQHFGDGTRLSIL.

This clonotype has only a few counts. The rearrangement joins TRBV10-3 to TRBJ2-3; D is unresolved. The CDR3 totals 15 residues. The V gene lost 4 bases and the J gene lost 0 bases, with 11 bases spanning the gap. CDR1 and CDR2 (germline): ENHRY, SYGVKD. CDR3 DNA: TGTGCCATCAGTGGGAACGGCGCAAGCACAGATACGCAGTATTTT. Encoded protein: CAISGNGASTDTQYF.

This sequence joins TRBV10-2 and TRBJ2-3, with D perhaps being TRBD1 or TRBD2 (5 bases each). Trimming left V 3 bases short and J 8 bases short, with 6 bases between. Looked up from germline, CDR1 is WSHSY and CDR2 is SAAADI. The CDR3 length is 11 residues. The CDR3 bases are TGCGCCAGCAGTGATGGGGGTACGCAGTATTTT. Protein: CASSDGGTQYF.

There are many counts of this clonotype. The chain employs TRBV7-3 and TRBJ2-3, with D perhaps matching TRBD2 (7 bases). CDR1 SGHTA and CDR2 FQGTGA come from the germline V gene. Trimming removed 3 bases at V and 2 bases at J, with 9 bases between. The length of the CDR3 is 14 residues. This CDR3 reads CASSFGGPTDTQYF. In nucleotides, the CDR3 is TGTGCCAGCAGCTTCGGGGGGCCCACAGATACGCAGTATTTT.

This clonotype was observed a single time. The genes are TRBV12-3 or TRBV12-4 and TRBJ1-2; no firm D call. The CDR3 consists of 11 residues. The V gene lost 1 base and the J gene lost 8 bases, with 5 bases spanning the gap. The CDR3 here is CASSLGTGYTF. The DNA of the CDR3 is TGTGCCAGCAGTTTAGGGACGGGCTACACCTTC.

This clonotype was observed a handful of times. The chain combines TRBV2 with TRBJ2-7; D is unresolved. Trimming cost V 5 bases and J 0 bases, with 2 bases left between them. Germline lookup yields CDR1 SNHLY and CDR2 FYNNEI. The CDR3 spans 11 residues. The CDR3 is CASSYSYEQYV. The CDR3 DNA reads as TGTGCCAGCAGTTACTCCTACGAGCAGTACGTC.

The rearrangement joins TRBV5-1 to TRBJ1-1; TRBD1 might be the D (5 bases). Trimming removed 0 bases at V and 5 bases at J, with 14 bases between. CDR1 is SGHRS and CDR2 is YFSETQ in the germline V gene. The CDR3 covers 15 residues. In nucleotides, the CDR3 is TGCGCCAGCAGCTTGGTAGGCAGGGATTCGACTGAAGCTTTCTTT. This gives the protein CASSLVGRDSTEAFF.

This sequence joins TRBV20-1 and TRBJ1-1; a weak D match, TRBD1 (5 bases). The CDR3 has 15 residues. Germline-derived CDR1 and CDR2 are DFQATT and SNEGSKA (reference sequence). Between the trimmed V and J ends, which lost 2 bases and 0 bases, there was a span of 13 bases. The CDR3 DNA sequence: TGCAGTGCTAGATGGGAGAGGGGCATGAACACTGAAGCTTTCTTT. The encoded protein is CSARWERGMNTEAFF.

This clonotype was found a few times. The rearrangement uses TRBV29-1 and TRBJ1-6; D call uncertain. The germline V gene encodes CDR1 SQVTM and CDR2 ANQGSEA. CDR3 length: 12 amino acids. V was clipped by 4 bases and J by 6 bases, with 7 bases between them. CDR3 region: CSVADGNSPLHF. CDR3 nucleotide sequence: TGCAGCGTTGCTGACGGTAATTCACCCCTCCACTTT.